Each of the 27 T cell receptor beta chains below was sequenced from the same sample in a study of blood T cell repertoires in COVID-19. Using immunoSEQ multiplex PCR, the repertoire was profiled, and TCRdb retains in-frame clones only, with some absent. The profile shows 150,000 to 180,000 clones, approximately 90% of them singletons. Source material: peripheral blood. The receptors shown here come from a woman aged 35 to 49 with acute or convalescent COVID-19.

The chain carries TRBV2 and TRBJ2-1, with D tentatively TRBD2 (5 bases). The germline CDR1 and CDR2 sequences are SNHLY and FYNNEI. The CDR3 contains 14 residues. Trimming pared 3 bases from V and 7 bases from J, leaving 13 bases between. CDR3 DNA: TGTGCCAGCAGTGAGGACTGGAGACGGAATGAGCAGTTCTTC. Translation: CASSEDWRRNEQFF.

The V and J genes are TRBV12-5 and TRBJ2-7, with D possibly being TRBD1 (6 bases). The CDR3 runs to 15 residues. Germline-derived CDR1 and CDR2 are LGHNT and FRNRAP. Trimming removed 1 base at V and 3 bases at J, with 13 bases between. CDR3 in amino acids: CASGLALTGYYEQYF. Here the CDR3 DNA reads TGTGCTAGTGGTTTGGCCCTGACAGGTTACTACGAGCAGTACTTC.

The chain recombines TRBV4-1 with TRBJ1-1; 7 bases are a match to TRBD1. V gave up 1 base and J gave up 6 bases; unmatched junction bases: 20. The CDR3 sequence is 19 residues long. CDR1 and CDR2 (germline): MGHRA, YSYEKL. The chain's CDR3 is CASSQAPIPRTGLVAEAFF. In nucleotides, the CDR3 is TGCGCCAGCAGCCAAGCCCCCATCCCCCGGACAGGATTAGTGGCTGAAGCTTTCTTT.

CDR3 sequence: CASSYFDRRQQFF. The CDR3 region has the DNA TGTGCCAGCAGTTACTTCGACAGAAGACAGCAGTTCTTC. The genes are TRBV6-5 and TRBJ2-1, with D tentatively TRBD1 (5 bases). The V gene's germline CDR1 is MNHEY and CDR2 SVGAGI. The ends were cut back, 1 base at V and 11 bases at J, with 12 bases in the middle. CDR3 length: 13 amino acids.

This clone was counted a single time. The V gene is TRBV29-1, the J gene TRBJ2-7, with D possibly being TRBD1 (6 bases). Trimming stripped 8 bases from V and 0 bases from J, with 26 bases between. CDR3 length: 17 residues. Germline assignment: CDR1 SQVTM and CDR2 ANQGSEA. The CDR3 protein is CSPPPERDIFSSYEQYF. Here the CDR3 DNA reads TGCAGCCCCCCTCCGGAACGGGACATCTTTAGCTCCTACGAGCAGTACTTC.

This sequence joins TRBV12-5 and TRBJ2-7; TRBD1 is a possible D gene (5 bases). The V gene lost 1 base and the J gene lost 2 bases, with 9 bases spanning the gap. Germline CDR1 and CDR2: LGHNT and FRNRAP. The CDR3 contains 14 residues. CDR3 protein: CASGLASGTYEQYF. The DNA of the CDR3 is TGTGCTAGTGGTTTGGCCTCAGGGACCTACGAGCAGTACTTC.

The V and J genes are TRBV5-1 and TRBJ2-1, with a tentative D call TRBD1 (5 bases). The germline gives CDR1 SGHRS, CDR2 YFSETQ. Trimming removed 7 bases from V and 3 bases from J, with 14 bases in between. The CDR3 has 14 amino acids. This chain's CDR3 is CASGWQGGYNEQFF. CDR3 nucleotides: TGCGCCAGCGGGTGGCAGGGCGGCTACAATGAGCAGTTCTTC.

This rearrangement joins TRBV5-1 to TRBJ2-2; 8 bases fit TRBD1. This CDR3 is 15 amino acids long. After removal of 6 bases from V and 6 bases from J, the junction contained 10 bases not matched to a gene. In germline, CDR1 is SGHRS, CDR2 YFSETQ. CDR3 region: CASNNGQGAAGELFF. CDR3 coding DNA: TGCGCCAGCAATAACGGGCAGGGGGCGGCCGGGGAGCTGTTTTTT.

This chain joins TRBV12-5 and TRBJ2-2, with 7 bases identical to TRBD1. V trimming: 6 bases; J trimming: 2 bases; junction bases outside the gene matches: 6. Germline V gene data show CDR1 as LGHNT and CDR2 as FRNRAP. The CDR3 runs to 15 residues. CDR3 loop: CASGQGQINTGELFF. CDR3 bases: TGTGCTAGTGGCCAGGGACAGATAAACACCGGGGAGCTGTTTTTT.

The V and J genes are TRBV2 and TRBJ2-1, with 7 bases fitting TRBD2. Trimming removed 6 bases from V and 7 bases from J; junction bases left unmatched: 15. This CDR3 is 16 amino acids long. Germline-derived CDR1 and CDR2 are SNHLY and FYNNEI. Here the CDR3 DNA reads TGTGCCAGCAGGAGGTTAGGCGGGAGAGAAGGGAATGAGCAGTTCTTC. This translates into CASRRLGGREGNEQFF. The full variable domain, with the rest looked up from reference TRBV2 and TRBJ2-1, is EPEVTQTPSHQVTQMGQEVILRCVPISNHLYFYWYRQILGQKVEFLVSFYNNEISEKSEIFDDQFSVERPDGSNFTLKIRSTKLEDSAMYFCASRRLGGREGNEQFFGPGTRLTVL.

The chain employs TRBV19 and TRBJ1-4, with 9 nucleotides matching TRBD1. The germline gives CDR1 LNHDA, CDR2 SQIVND (reference sequence). V lost 4 bases and J lost 8; bases outside the gene matches: 5. There are 14 residues in the CDR3. CDR3 nucleotide sequence: TGTGCCAGTAGTAAACGGGACAGGGAAGAAAAACTGTTTTTT. Its protein is CASSKRDREEKLFF.

The chain recombines TRBV30 with TRBJ1-1, with TRBD1 matching over 9 bases. Germline lookup yields CDR1 GTSNPN and CDR2 SVGIG (reference sequence). Losses at the gene ends were 1 base for V and 5 bases for J; bases not matched to a gene: 5. The CDR3 consists of 14 residues. The CDR3 reads CAWSDGTGITEAFF. The DNA for the CDR3 is TGTGCCTGGAGTGACGGGACAGGGATTACTGAAGCTTTCTTT.

The V and J genes are TRBV5-3 and TRBJ2-1; 9 bases map to TRBD2. TRBV5-3 falls under the ORF class, with uncertain function. The length of the CDR3 is 17 residues. CDR3 amino acids: CAKKDQGSGRIYNEQFF. The CDR3 nucleotides are TGTGCAAAGAAGGATCAGGGGAGCGGGAGGATCTACAATGAGCAGTTCTTC.

This rearrangement joins TRBV12-3 or TRBV12-4 to TRBJ2-1; D uncertain. V was cut by 5 bases and J by 8 bases, with 7 bases left in between. The CDR3 runs to 11 residues. The CDR3 region has the DNA TGTGCCAGCAGTCCCCAGGATGAGCAGTTCTTC. Protein sequence: CASSPQDEQFF.

This chain uses TRBV27 with TRBJ2-7; no reliable D call. The germline gives CDR1 MNHEY, CDR2 SMNVEV (reference sequence). V gave up 0 bases and J gave up 4 bases, with 7 bases separating them. CDR3 length equals 13 residues. In nucleotides, the CDR3 is TGTGCCAGCAGTTTATCCCCCCCTTACGAGCAGTACTTC. It is translated as CASSLSPPYEQYF.

The table lists this clone with a count of one. The V gene is TRBV5-5, the J gene TRBJ1-1; D is possibly TRBD1 (5 bases). Germline V gene sequence: CDR1 SGHKS, CDR2 YYEKEE (reference sequence). This CDR3 contains 15 residues. V lost 2 bases, J lost 0 bases, and 11 bases lay in between. CDR3 residues: CASSFELTVNTEAFF. CDR3 nucleotide sequence: TGTGCCAGCAGCTTTGAATTGACAGTGAACACTGAAGCTTTCTTT.

V and J are TRBV20-1 and TRBJ2-3, with D perhaps TRBD2 (5 bases). The germline gives CDR1 DFQATT, CDR2 SNEGSKA (reference sequence). Trimming stripped 3 bases from V and 2 bases from J, with 15 bases between. The CDR3 runs to 15 residues. In nucleotides, the CDR3 is TGCAGTGCTAGTCTGCCGGACTTCTACACAGATACGCAGTATTTT. Protein sequence: CSASLPDFYTDTQYF.

The J gene is TRBJ2-3, the V gene TRBV27; unclear D gene. Per germline, CDR1 MNHEY and CDR2 SMNVEV (reference sequence). The V end lost 5 bases, the J end lost 2 bases, and 8 bases lay between the germline ends. The CDR3 has 13 amino acids. The CDR3: CASSEVNTDTQYF. CDR3 DNA sequence: TGTGCCAGCAGTGAGGTTAACACAGATACGCAGTATTTT.

This clone was recorded only once. This chain uses TRBV5-1 with TRBJ2-7, with 12 positions matching TRBD2. V was pared by 2 bases and J by 6 bases, with 6 bases of the junction left unmatched. The germline CDR1 and CDR2 sequences are SGHRS and YFSETQ. This CDR3 region has 15 residues. DNA of the CDR3: TGCGCCAGCAGCTTACTAGCGGGAGGTCCAGGCGAGCAGTACTTC. As protein: CASSLLAGGPGEQYF.

V gene TRBV7-3 combines with J gene TRBJ1-1; D is unclear. Germline loops: CDR1 SGHTA, CDR2 FQGTGA. V dropped 1 base and J dropped 0 bases, with 9 bases sitting between them. The CDR3 runs 15 residues. Written as DNA, the CDR3 is TGTGCCAGCAGCTTAAACCCTAGTTTGAACACTGAAGCTTTCTTT. Translating it yields CASSLNPSLNTEAFF.

This chain links TRBV9 with TRBJ2-7; D is undetermined. Per germline, CDR1 SGDLS and CDR2 YYNGEE. CDR3 length equals 15 residues. V lost 0 bases to trimming and J lost 0 bases, with 10 bases between them. CDR3 DNA: TGTGCCAGCAGCGTAGATCCCCGTTACTCCTACGAGCAGTACTTC. Its protein is CASSVDPRYSYEQYF.

This clone was detected a few times. The CDR3 DNA follows: TGTGCCAGCAGCCAAGAGTTTCAGGGGGCGAGTTCACCCCTCCACTTT. Translating gives CASSQEFQGASSPLHF. The chain combines TRBV3-1 (or the pseudogene TRBV3-2) with TRBJ1-6; TRBD1 matches 8 bases. V gave up 0 bases and J gave up 9 bases; unmatched junction bases: 7. This CDR3 contains 16 residues. The germline gives CDR1 LGHDT, CDR2 YNNKEL (reference sequence).

V is TRBV7-8 and J is TRBJ1-3; unclear D gene. The CDR3 length is 14 residues. Deletions cut 5 bases from V and 0 bases from J, with 8 bases between. Germline CDR1 SGHVS, CDR2 FQNEAQ. The CDR3: CASSGQSSGNTIYF. The CDR3 nucleotides read TGTGCCAGCAGCGGTCAGTCCTCTGGAAACACCATATATTTT.

CDR3 sequence (DNA): TGTGCCAGCAGCGGGAGGGCCATGGGCGGGGAGCTGTTTTTT. Its translation: CASSGRAMGGELFF. This chain uses TRBV2 with TRBJ2-2; 8 bases agree with TRBD2. CDR1 SNHLY and CDR2 FYNNEI come from the germline V gene. The junction had 7 bases not matched to a gene; V was cut back by 6 bases and J by 7 bases. The CDR3 has 14 residues.

The chain links TRBV6-5 to TRBJ2-7; D gene unclear. V lost 4 bases to trimming and J lost 4 bases, with 14 bases between them. From germline, CDR1 is MNHEY and CDR2 SVGAGI. This CDR3 has 14 amino acids. The CDR3 bases are TGTGCCAGCAGTTCAGACTTTGACGGTTACGAGCAGTACTTC. It yields the protein CASSSDFDGYEQYF.

The V and J genes are TRBV30 and TRBJ2-2; 9 nucleotides agree with TRBD2. CDR1 GTSNPN and CDR2 SVGIG come from the germline V gene (reference sequence). The CDR3 is 13 amino acids. With V trimmed by 5 bases and J by 6 bases, 4 bases remained unmatched. CDR3 amino acids: CAWRGGGSGELFF. DNA for the CDR3: TGTGCCTGGCGCGGGGGGGGTTCCGGGGAGCTGTTTTTT. The whole variable domain, filled in from reference TRBV30 and TRBJ2-2, reads SQTIHQWPATLVQPVGSPLSLECTVEGTSNPNLYWYRQAAGRGLQLLFYSVGIGQISSEVPQNLSASRPQDRQFILSSKKLLLSDSGFYLCAWRGGGSGELFFGEGSRLTVL.

V is TRBV20-1 and J is TRBJ2-2; 10 bases align to TRBD2. The J segment lost 4 bases and the V segment lost 3 bases, leaving 5 bases of the junction unmatched. Germline V lookup: CDR1 DFQATT, CDR2 SNEGSKA (reference sequence). The CDR3 extends over 15 amino acids. This CDR3 reads CSASSGGHSTGELFF. Written as DNA, the CDR3 is TGCAGTGCTAGTAGCGGGGGGCACTCCACCGGGGAGCTGTTTTTT.